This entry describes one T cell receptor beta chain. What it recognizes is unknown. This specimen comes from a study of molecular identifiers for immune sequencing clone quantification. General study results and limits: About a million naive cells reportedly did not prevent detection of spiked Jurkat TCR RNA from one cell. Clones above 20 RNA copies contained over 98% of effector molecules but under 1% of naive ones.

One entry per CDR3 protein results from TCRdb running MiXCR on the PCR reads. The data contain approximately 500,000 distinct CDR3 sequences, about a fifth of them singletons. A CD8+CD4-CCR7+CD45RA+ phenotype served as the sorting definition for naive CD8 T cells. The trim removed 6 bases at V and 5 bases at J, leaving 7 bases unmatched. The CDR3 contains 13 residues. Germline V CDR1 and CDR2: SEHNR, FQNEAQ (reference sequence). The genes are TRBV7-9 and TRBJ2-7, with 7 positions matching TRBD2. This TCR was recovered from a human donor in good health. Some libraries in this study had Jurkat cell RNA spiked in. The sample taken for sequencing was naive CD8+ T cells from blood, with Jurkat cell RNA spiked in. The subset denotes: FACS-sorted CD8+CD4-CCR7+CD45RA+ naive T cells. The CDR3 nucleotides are TGTGCCAGCAGTCCCAAGGGAGGGAACGAGCAGTACTTC. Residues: CASSPKGGNEQYF.